The T cell receptor (beta chain) under discussion was sequenced for a study of CD8+CD57+ T cells in acquired aplastic anemia. A note on this clonotype: At one of its ends the junction is not consistent with the germline gene, which may arise from a read error.

Previously, flow cytometry had revealed CD8+CD57+ cell expansion in the patients chosen for sequencing. Investigators profiled TCR beta VDJ and CDR3 from genomic DNA template. In TCRdb, the reads were re-called with MiXCR into one record per CDR3 protein. In the table there are around 170,000 distinct CDR3 sequences, around half of which are singletons. In germline, CDR1 is DFQATT, CDR2 SNEGSKA (reference sequence). The CDR3 consists of 10 residues. The chain combines TRBV20-1 with TRBJ2-7; 10 nucleotides agree with TRBD2. This TCR was sampled from a human donor with aplastic anemia. Sequenced input: sorted CD4+, CD8+, or CD8+CD57+ T cells (not recorded which) from PBMCs. The CDR3 sequence: CSAKREGRTF. The CDR3, as DNA: TGCAGTGCTAAGCGGGAGGGGCGTACCTTC.